This T cell receptor (beta chain) was documented in a study of T-cell memory formation after mild COVID-19. Broader study findings: Pre-infection memory contained some responding clones, which suggested that cross-reactive memory had joined.

This clonotype was observed a handful of times. Its specificity is not known. TCRdb processed the 5' RACE reads anew with MiXCR; each CDR3 protein has one entry. The sample shows fewer than 250,000 distinct CDR3 sequences, about 10% of them seen only once. Material: PBMCs or a T cell subset sorted from them (not recorded which). This sequence was found in a man between 18 and 29 years old who had mild COVID-19 (a few samples of this study predate the infection). Cell type and time point are not known.

This CDR3 is CASSQEIGRSEQYF. CDR3 DNA sequence: TGTGCCAGCAGCCAAGAAATTGGGCGGTCCGAGCAGTACTTC. The chain recombines TRBV4-2 with TRBJ2-7, with no clear D. Trimming cost V 0 bases and J 6 bases, with 12 bases left between them. The CDR3 covers 14 residues. CDR1 and CDR2 (germline): LGHNA, YNFKEQ.